This TCR beta chain was recovered during a study of blood T cell repertoires in COVID-19. CDR3 size: 16 residues. The ends were cut back, 5 bases at V and 5 bases at J, with 22 bases in the middle. Germline assignment: CDR1 SGHTA and CDR2 FQGNSA. Clones were sequenced by immunoSEQ multiplex PCR, and TCRdb holds only the in-frame ones, with some missing. The sample has over 75,000 clones; under 95% are singletons. The sequenced material came from peripheral blood. The sequence was collected from a human donor with active COVID-19. The donor label of this sample is uncertain. The V gene is TRBV7-2, the J gene TRBJ2-7, with D tentatively TRBD2 (6 bases). CDR3 loop: CASSPPRSGGGNEQYF. CDR3 nucleotides: TGTGCCAGCAGCCCTCCCCGGTCCGGTGGGGGGAACGAGCAGTACTTC. Drawing the rest from reference TRBV7-2 and TRBJ2-7, the complete variable domain is GAGVSQSPSNKVTEKGKDVELRCDPISGHTALYWYRQSLGQGLEFLIYFQGNSAPDKSGLPSDRFSAERTGGSVSTLTIQRTQQEDSAVYLCASSPPRSGGGNEQYFGPGTRLTVT.